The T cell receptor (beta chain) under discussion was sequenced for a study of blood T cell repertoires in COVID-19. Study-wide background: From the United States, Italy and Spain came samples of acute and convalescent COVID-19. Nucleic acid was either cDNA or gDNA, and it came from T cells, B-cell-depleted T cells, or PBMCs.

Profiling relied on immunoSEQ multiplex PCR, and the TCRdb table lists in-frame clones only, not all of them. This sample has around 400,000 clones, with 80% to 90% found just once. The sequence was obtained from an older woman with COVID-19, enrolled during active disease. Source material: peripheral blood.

The CDR3 sequence: CASRSRTGFNQPQHF. Here the CDR3 DNA reads TGTGCCAGCAGGAGCCGGACAGGGTTCAATCAGCCCCAGCATTTT. The V and J genes are TRBV21-1 and TRBJ1-5; the D call TRBD1 from the table was never checked on the DNA. TRBV21-1 is assigned pseudogene status. The CDR3 contains 15 residues.